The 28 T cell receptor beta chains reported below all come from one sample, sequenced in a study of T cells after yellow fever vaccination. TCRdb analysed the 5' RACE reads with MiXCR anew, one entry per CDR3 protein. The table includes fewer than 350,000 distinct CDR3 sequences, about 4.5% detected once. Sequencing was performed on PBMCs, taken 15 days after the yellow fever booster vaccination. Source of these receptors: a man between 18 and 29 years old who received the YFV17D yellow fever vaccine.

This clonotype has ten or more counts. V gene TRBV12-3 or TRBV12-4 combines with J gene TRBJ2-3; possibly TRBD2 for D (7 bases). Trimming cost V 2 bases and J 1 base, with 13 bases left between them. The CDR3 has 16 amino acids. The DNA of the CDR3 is TGTGCCAGCAGTTTATTCTTGGGGGGGCGCACAGATACGCAGTATTTT. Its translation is CASSLFLGGRTDTQYF.

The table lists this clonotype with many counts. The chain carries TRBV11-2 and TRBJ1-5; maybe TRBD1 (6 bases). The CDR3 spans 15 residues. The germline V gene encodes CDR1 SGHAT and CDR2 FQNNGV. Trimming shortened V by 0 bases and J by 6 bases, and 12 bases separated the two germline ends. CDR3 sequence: CASSLDQGTGQPQHF. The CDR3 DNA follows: TGTGCCAGCAGCTTAGACCAGGGGACGGGTCAGCCCCAGCATTTT.

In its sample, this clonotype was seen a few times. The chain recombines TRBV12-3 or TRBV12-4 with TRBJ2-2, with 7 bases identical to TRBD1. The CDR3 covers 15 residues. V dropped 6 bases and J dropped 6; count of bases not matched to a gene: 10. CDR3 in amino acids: CASRRPGQASGELFF. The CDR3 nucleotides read TGTGCCAGCAGACGACCCGGACAGGCCTCCGGGGAGCTGTTTTTT.

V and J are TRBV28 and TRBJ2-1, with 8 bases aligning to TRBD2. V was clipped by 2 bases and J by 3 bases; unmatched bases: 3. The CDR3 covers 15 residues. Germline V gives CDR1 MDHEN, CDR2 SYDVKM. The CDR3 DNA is TGTGCCAGCAGTTTAATTAGCGGGATCTACAATGAGCAGTTCTTC. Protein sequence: CASSLISGIYNEQFF.

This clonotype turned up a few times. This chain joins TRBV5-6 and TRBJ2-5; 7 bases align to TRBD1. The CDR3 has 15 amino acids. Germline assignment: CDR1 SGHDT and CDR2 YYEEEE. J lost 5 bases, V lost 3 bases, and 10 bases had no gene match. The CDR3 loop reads CASSSRQGWFETQYF. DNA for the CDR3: TGTGCCAGCAGCTCCCGACAGGGATGGTTTGAGACCCAGTACTTC.

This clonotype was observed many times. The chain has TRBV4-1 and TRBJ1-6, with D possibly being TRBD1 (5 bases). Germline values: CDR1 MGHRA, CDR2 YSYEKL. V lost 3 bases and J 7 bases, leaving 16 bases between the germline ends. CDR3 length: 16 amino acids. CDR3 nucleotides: TGCGCCAGCAGCCACCACAGGCCGCCCGTCAATTCACCCCTCCACTTT. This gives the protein CASSHHRPPVNSPLHF.

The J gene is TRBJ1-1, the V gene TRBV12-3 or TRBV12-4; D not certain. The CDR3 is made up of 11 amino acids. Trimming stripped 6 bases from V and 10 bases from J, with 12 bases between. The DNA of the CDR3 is TGTGCCAGCAGAAAGGGTTGGGGAGCTTTCTTT. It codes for CASRKGWGAFF.

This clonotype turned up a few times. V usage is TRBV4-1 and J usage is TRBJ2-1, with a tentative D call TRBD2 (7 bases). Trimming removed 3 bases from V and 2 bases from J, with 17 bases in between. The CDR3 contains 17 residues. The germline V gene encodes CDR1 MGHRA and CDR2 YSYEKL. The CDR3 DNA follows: TGCGCCAGCAGCCATGGGTTTGGCGGGGGCACCTACAATGAGCAGTTCTTC. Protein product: CASSHGFGGGTYNEQFF.

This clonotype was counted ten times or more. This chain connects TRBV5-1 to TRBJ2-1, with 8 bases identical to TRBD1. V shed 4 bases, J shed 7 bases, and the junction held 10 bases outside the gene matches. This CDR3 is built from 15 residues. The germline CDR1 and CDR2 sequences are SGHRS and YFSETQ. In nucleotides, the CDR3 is TGCGCCAGCAGCCCAGAGCACAGGGGGATGAATGAGCAGTTCTTC. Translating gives CASSPEHRGMNEQFF.

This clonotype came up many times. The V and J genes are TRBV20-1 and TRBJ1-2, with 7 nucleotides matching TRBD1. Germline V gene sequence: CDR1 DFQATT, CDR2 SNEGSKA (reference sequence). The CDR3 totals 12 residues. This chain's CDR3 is CRVEQGNYGYTF. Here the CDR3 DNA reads TGCAGGGTGGAACAGGGGAACTATGGCTACACCTTC.

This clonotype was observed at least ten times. The CDR3 region has the DNA TGTGCCAGCAGTACCCCGGGGACTAGGAGGCGATTCGAGCAGTACGTC. It yields the protein CASSTPGTRRRFEQYV. V gene TRBV6-2 or TRBV6-3 combines with J gene TRBJ2-7; the match to TRBD2 covers 8 bases. CDR1 and CDR2 (germline): MNHEY, SVGEGT. Losses at the gene ends were 5 bases for V and 6 bases for J; bases not matched to a gene: 15. The CDR3 extends over 16 amino acids.

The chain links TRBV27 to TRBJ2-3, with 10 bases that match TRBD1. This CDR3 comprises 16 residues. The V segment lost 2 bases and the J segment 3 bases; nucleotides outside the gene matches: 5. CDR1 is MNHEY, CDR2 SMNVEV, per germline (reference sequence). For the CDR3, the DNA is TGTGCCAGCAGTTTAGGTGGACAGGGGGTAACAGATACGCAGTATTTT. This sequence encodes CASSLGGQGVTDTQYF.

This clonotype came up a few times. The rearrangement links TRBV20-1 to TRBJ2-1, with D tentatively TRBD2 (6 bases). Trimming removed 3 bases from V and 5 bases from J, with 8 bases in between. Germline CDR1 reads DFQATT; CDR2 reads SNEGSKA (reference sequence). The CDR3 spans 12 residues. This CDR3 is CSASGGNNEQFF. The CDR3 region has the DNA TGCAGTGCTAGCGGGGGAAACAATGAGCAGTTCTTC.

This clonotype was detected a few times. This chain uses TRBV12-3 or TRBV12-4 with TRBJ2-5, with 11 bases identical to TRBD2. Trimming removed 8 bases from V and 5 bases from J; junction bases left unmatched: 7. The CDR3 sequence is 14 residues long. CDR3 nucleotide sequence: TGTGCCAGCGGAACTAGCGGGGGAGTTGAGACCCAGTACTTC. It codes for CASGTSGGVETQYF.

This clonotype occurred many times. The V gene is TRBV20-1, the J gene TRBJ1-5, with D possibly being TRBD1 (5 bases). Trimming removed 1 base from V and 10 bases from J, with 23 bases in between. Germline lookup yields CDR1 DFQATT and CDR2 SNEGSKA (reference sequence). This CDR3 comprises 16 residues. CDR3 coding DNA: TGCAGTGCTAGAGCCCTAGAACGGGGGTCTGATGGTCCCCAGCATTTT. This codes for CSARALERGSDGPQHF.

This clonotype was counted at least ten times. As DNA, the CDR3 is TGTGCCAGCAGGTCTAAGAACACTGAAGCTTTCTTT. Protein sequence: CASRSKNTEAFF. The chain carries TRBV28 and TRBJ1-1; no firm D call. CDR1 and CDR2 from the germline V gene are MDHEN and SYDVKM. This CDR3 contains 12 residues. The V gene lost 6 bases and the J gene lost 1 base, with 6 bases spanning the gap.

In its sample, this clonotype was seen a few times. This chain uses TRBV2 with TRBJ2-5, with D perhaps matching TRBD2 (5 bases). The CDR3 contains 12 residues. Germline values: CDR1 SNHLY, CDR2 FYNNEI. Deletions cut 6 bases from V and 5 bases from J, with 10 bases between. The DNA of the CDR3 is TGTGCCAGCAGAACGGGGTGGGAGACCCAGTACTTC. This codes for CASRTGWETQYF. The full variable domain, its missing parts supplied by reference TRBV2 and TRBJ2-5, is EPEVTQTPSHQVTQMGQEVILRCVPISNHLYFYWYRQILGQKVEFLVSFYNNEISEKSEIFDDQFSVERPDGSNFTLKIRSTKLEDSAMYFCASRTGWETQYFGPGTRLLVL.

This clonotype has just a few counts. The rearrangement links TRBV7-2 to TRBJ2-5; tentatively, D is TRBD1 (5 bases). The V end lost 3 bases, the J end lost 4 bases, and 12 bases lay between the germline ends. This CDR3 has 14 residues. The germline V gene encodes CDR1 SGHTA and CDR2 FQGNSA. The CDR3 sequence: CASSLAGWAETQYF. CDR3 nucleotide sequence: TGTGCCAGCAGCTTGGCAGGGTGGGCAGAGACCCAGTACTTC.

CDR3 sequence: CASSPGQTNTEAFF. In nucleotides, the CDR3 is TGCGCCAGCAGCCCCGGACAGACAAACACTGAAGCTTTCTTT. The chain carries TRBV5-1 and TRBJ1-1; weak D call: TRBD1 (6 bases). Trimming pared 4 bases from V and 2 bases from J, leaving 12 bases between. The CDR3 consists of 14 residues. Germline CDR1 SGHRS, CDR2 YFSETQ.

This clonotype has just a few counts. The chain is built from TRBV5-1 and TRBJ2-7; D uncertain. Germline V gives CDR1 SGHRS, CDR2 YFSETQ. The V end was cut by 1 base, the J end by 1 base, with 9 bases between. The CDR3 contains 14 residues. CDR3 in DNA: TGCGCCAGCAGCTTGCGTCTACCTTCCTACGAGCAGTACTTC. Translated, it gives CASSLRLPSYEQYF.

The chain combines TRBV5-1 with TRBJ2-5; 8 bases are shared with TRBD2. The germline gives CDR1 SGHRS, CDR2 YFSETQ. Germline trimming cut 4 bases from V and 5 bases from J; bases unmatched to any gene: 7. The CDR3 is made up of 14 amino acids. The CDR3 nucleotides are TGCGCCAGCAGCCCCGGTGTAGCGGGGGAGACCCAGTACTTC. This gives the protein CASSPGVAGETQYF.

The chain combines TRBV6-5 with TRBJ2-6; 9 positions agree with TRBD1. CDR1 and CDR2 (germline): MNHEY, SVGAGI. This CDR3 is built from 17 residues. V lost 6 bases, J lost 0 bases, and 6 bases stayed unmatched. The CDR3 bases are TGTGCCAGCAGAGGTGGACAGGGGCCCTCTGGGGCCAACGTCCTGACTTTC. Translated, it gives CASRGGQGPSGANVLTF.

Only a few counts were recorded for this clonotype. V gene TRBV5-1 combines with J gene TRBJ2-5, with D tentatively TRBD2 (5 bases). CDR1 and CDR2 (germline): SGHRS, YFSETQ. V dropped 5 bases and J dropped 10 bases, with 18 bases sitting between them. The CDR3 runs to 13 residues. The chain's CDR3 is CASRQARMEDQYF. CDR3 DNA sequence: TGCGCCAGCAGGCAAGCCCGGATGGAGGACCAGTACTTC.

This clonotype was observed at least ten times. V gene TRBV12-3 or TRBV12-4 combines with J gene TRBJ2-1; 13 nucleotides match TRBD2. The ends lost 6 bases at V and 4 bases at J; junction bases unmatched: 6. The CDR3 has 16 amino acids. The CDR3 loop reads CASRHTSGGAYNEQFF. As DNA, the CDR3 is TGTGCCAGCAGGCATACTAGCGGGGGGGCTTACAATGAGCAGTTCTTC.

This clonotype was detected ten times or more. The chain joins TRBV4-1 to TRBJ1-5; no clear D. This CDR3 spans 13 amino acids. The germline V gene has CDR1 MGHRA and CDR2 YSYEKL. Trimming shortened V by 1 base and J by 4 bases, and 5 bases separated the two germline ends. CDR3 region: CASSQGRNQPQHF. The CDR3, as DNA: TGCGCCAGCAGCCAAGGGAGGAATCAGCCCCAGCATTTT.

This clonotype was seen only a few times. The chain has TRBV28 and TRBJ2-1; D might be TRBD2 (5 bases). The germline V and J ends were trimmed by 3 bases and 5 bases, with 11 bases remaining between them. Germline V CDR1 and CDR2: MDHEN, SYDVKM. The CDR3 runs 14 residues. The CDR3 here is CASSLVEGNNEQFF. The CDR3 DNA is TGTGCCAGCAGTTTGGTTGAGGGTAACAATGAGCAGTTCTTC. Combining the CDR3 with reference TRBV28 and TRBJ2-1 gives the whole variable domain DVKVTQSSRYLVKRTGEKVFLECVQDMDHENMFWYRQDPGLGLRLIYFSYDVKMKEKGDIPEGYSVSREKKERFSLILESASTNQTSMYLCASSLVEGNNEQFFGPGTRLTVL.

Written as DNA, the CDR3 is TGTGCCAGCAGCCCCACTACAGGGGGAAGGGGAAACACCATATATTTT. Translation: CASSPTTGGRGNTIYF. V is TRBV7-9 and J is TRBJ1-3; 8 nucleotides line up with TRBD1. Unmatched junction bases numbered 10, after V lost 5 bases and J lost 4 bases. This CDR3 has 16 residues. The V gene's germline CDR1 is SEHNR and CDR2 FQNEAQ (reference sequence).

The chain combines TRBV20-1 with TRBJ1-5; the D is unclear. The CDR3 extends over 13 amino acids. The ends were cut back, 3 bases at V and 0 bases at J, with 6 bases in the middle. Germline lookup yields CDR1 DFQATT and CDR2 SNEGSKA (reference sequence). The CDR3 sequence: CSARGYSNQPQHF. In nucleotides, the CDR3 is TGCAGTGCTAGGGGATATAGCAATCAGCCCCAGCATTTT.